Shown below are 32 T cell receptor beta chains from a single sample sequenced in a study of long-term antiretroviral therapy in people with HIV. The assay, immunoSEQ v3.0, was run at survey level. TCRdb's table, derived via immunoSEQ multiplex PCR, lists solely in-frame clones and lacks some. Here the sample spans around 13,000 clones, 80% being singletons. The source material was unsorted PBMCs, sampled 3.2 years before starting antiretroviral therapy. These receptors all stem from a man aged 35-49 years with HIV.

The chain employs TRBV5-6 and TRBJ2-3, with unresolved D. V lost 2 bases to trimming and J lost 4 bases, with 11 bases between them. The CDR3 consists of 14 residues. The germline V gene has CDR1 SGHDT and CDR2 YYEEEE. CDR3 loop: CASSFWADPDTQYF. The CDR3, as DNA: TGTGCCAGCAGCTTCTGGGCAGATCCAGATACGCAGTATTTT.

This clone was seen just once. The chain carries TRBV5-1 and TRBJ1-5, with 9 bases that match TRBD1. CDR1 and CDR2 from the germline V gene are SGHRS and YFSETQ. The CDR3 consists of 14 residues. J was trimmed by 6 bases and V by 4 bases; bases with no gene match: 5. The CDR3 here is CASSLTGGSQPQHF. In DNA form, the CDR3 reads TGCGCCAGCAGCCTGACAGGGGGTAGTCAGCCCCAGCATTTT.

This rearrangement joins TRBV7-2 to TRBJ2-3, with D maybe TRBD1 (5 bases). This CDR3 spans 15 amino acids. The V gene lost 1 base and the J gene lost 0 bases, with 8 bases spanning the gap. CDR1 and CDR2 from the germline V gene are SGHTA and FQGNSA. The CDR3 DNA reads TGTGCCAGCAGCTTAGGACAGATGAGCACAGATACGCAGTATTTT. Its protein product is CASSLGQMSTDTQYF. Supplemented by reference TRBV7-2 and TRBJ2-3, the full variable domain reads GAGVSQSPSNKVTEKGKDVELRCDPISGHTALYWYRQSLGQGLEFLIYFQGNSAPDKSGLPSDRFSAERTGGSVSTLTIQRTQQEDSAVYLCASSLGQMSTDTQYFGPGTRLTVL.

The chain couples TRBV4-2 to TRBJ1-5, with TRBD1 as a possible D gene (6 bases). The V end lost 0 bases, the J end lost 3 bases, and 9 bases lay between the germline ends. The CDR3 covers 15 residues. Looked up from germline, CDR1 is LGHNA and CDR2 is YNFKEQ. The CDR3 is CASSQEGGNNQPQHF. DNA of the CDR3: TGTGCCAGCAGCCAAGAAGGGGGAAACAATCAGCCCCAGCATTTT.

This rearrangement joins TRBV7-9 to TRBJ2-5, with D possibly TRBD1 on 5 matching bases. This CDR3 contains 15 residues. Per the germline V gene, CDR1 is SEHNR and CDR2 is FQNEAQ (reference sequence). V was trimmed by 2 bases and J by 1 base, leaving 11 bases between them. Here the CDR3 reads CASSLRGVGQETQYF. CDR3 DNA: TGTGCCAGCAGCTTAAGGGGTGTGGGCCAAGAGACCCAGTACTTC.

The V gene is TRBV5-4, the J gene TRBJ1-6; 10 bases line up with TRBD1. Germline trimming cut 4 bases from V and 8 bases from J; bases unmatched to any gene: 3. Germline-derived CDR1 and CDR2 are SGHNT and YYREEE (reference sequence). The CDR3 consists of 14 residues. The CDR3 nucleotides read TGTGCCAGCAGCCTCGGACAGGGGGATTCACCCCTCCACTTT. Residues: CASSLGQGDSPLHF.

The chain combines TRBV21-1 with TRBJ1-1. TRBV21-1 is assigned pseudogene status. CDR3 length: 18 amino acids. The CDR3 DNA follows: TGTGCCAGCAGCAAGTTAAACAGTCCTCCGAGGGAGAACACTGAAGCTTTCTTT. Encoded protein: CASSKLNSPPRENTEAFF.

The chain uses TRBV11-2 and TRBJ2-2; 13 positions agree with TRBD2. The J segment lost 6 bases and the V segment lost 4 bases, leaving 5 bases of the junction unmatched. The germline V gene encodes CDR1 SGHAT and CDR2 FQNNGV. CDR3 size: 16 residues. The chain's CDR3 is CASSSAGTSGAGELFF. In DNA form, the CDR3 reads TGTGCCAGCAGCTCAGCCGGGACTAGCGGGGCCGGGGAGCTGTTTTTT.

The chain couples TRBV12-5 to TRBJ2-2; D is possibly TRBD1 or TRBD2 (6 bases each). The CDR3 contains 16 residues. V lost 6 bases, J lost 3 bases, and 17 bases lay in between. The germline CDR1 and CDR2 sequences are LGHNT and FRNRAP. CDR3 nucleotides: TGTGCTAGTGGGAACTTATGGGGGGCAGACACCGGGGAGCTGTTTTTT. Its protein product is CASGNLWGADTGELFF. Variable domain in full (rest from reference TRBV12-5 and TRBJ2-2): DARVTQTPRHKVTEMGQEVTMRCQPILGHNTVFWYRQTMMQGLELLAYFRNRAPLDDSGMPKDRFSAEMPDATLATLKIQPSEPRDSAVYFCASGNLWGADTGELFFGEGSRLTVL.

The V call is TRBV6-5, the J call TRBJ1-1; weak D call: TRBD1 (6 bases). Germline-derived CDR1 and CDR2 are MNHEY and SVGAGI. Between the trimmed V and J ends, which lost 4 bases and 6 bases, there was a span of 21 bases. This CDR3 is built from 16 residues. This chain's CDR3 is CASSSGSGQGWAEAFF. The CDR3 nucleotides read TGTGCCAGCAGTTCCGGGAGTGGGCAGGGGTGGGCTGAAGCTTTCTTT.

This clone appeared a single time. V usage is TRBV27 and J usage is TRBJ2-7; D may be TRBD1 or TRBD2 (5 bases each). The germline CDR1 and CDR2 sequences are MNHEY and SMNVEV (reference sequence). The CDR3 sequence is 15 residues long. With 0 bases removed from V and 2 bases from J, the gap between germline ends came to 11 bases. The CDR3 loop reads CASSLSGMGAYEQYF. CDR3 in DNA: TGTGCCAGCAGTTTATCCGGCATGGGGGCCTACGAGCAGTACTTC.

The rearrangement joins TRBV30 to TRBJ2-7, with D perhaps matching TRBD1 (6 bases). CDR1 is GTSNPN and CDR2 is SVGIG in the germline V gene (reference sequence). V lost 6 bases and J lost 2, with 17 bases in between. This CDR3 is 14 amino acids long. CDR3 protein: CACTRGLGPYEQYF. CDR3 DNA sequence: TGTGCCTGTACCAGGGGATTGGGACCCTACGAGCAGTACTTC. The variable domain in full, completed from reference TRBV30 and TRBJ2-7, reads SQTIHQWPATLVQPVGSPLSLECTVEGTSNPNLYWYRQAAGRGLQLLFYSVGIGQISSEVPQNLSASRPQDRQFILSSKKLLLSDSGFYLCACTRGLGPYEQYFGPGTRLTVT.

This chain connects TRBV11-2 to TRBJ1-2; D perhaps matches TRBD1 (5 bases). The length of the CDR3 is 16 residues. The germline V and J ends were trimmed by 0 bases and 3 bases, with 14 bases remaining between them. The germline V gene encodes CDR1 SGHAT and CDR2 FQNNGV. CDR3 loop: CASSLDPREPYYGYTF. CDR3 sequence (DNA): TGTGCCAGCAGCTTAGATCCCAGGGAGCCTTACTATGGCTACACCTTC.

The rearrangement uses TRBV9 and TRBJ2-3; D might be TRBD1 or TRBD2, each matching 6 bases. CDR3 size: 18 residues. V lost 0 bases, J lost 5 bases, and 22 bases lay in between. CDR1 is SGDLS, CDR2 YYNGEE, per germline. The CDR3 is CASSVGGGTRGSGDTQYF. Written as DNA, the CDR3 is TGTGCCAGCAGCGTAGGAGGGGGGACAAGGGGATCCGGAGATACGCAGTATTTT.

The chain carries TRBV30 and TRBJ1-2, with D hard to call. V shed 3 bases and J shed 3 bases, with 11 bases lying between them. There are 13 residues in the CDR3. In germline, CDR1 is GTSNPN, CDR2 SVGIG (reference sequence). The CDR3 is CAWSFGGDYGYTF. In DNA, the CDR3 is TGTGCCTGGAGCTTCGGTGGGGACTATGGCTACACCTTC.

The chain recombines TRBV28 with TRBJ2-7; perhaps TRBD2 as D (6 bases). CDR3 length equals 15 residues. Germline V lookup: CDR1 MDHEN, CDR2 SYDVKM. Trimming pared 2 bases from V and 4 bases from J, leaving 15 bases between. CDR3 sequence reads: CASSLRTTGSYEQYF. The CDR3 nucleotides are TGTGCCAGCAGTTTAAGGACTACCGGGAGTTACGAGCAGTACTTC.

CDR3 DNA: TGTGCCAGCATATTCGGACAGGGGATCTACGAGCAGTACTTC. Its translation: CASIFGQGIYEQYF. The chain employs TRBV6-1 and TRBJ2-7; 9 bases are shared with TRBD1. CDR1 MNHNS and CDR2 SASEGT come from the germline V gene. V lost 7 bases and J lost 3; bases outside the gene matches: 7. This CDR3 has 14 residues.

V gene TRBV11-3 combines with J gene TRBJ2-1; 14 nucleotides agree with TRBD2. The germline CDR1 and CDR2 sequences are SGHNT and YENEEA. The CDR3 sequence is 18 residues long. J was trimmed by 2 bases and V by 1 base; bases with no gene match: 4. The CDR3 region is CASSLGGLAGGAYNEQFF. The CDR3 bases are TGTGCCAGCAGCTTAGGAGGACTAGCGGGGGGAGCCTACAATGAGCAGTTCTTC.

V usage is TRBV5-6 and J usage is TRBJ1-6; D is ambiguous. Per the germline V gene, CDR1 is SGHDT and CDR2 is YYEEEE. The CDR3 consists of 16 residues. Trimming took off 1 base at V and 3 bases at J, with 11 bases between the two ends. CDR3 coding DNA: TGTGCCAGCAGCTTGTATCCCCCGGACTATAATTCACCCCTCCACTTT. This sequence encodes CASSLYPPDYNSPLHF.

The chain is built from TRBV15 and TRBJ2-5; no clear D. The CDR3 is 13 residues long. Germline V CDR1 and CDR2: LNHNV, YYDKDF (reference sequence). Trimming took off 8 bases at V and 7 bases at J, with 17 bases between the two ends. CDR3 protein: CATAWTDRGTQYF. In DNA form, the CDR3 reads TGTGCCACCGCTTGGACGGATCGTGGGACCCAGTACTTC. Full variable domain (remainder filled in from reference TRBV15 and TRBJ2-5): DAMVIQNPRYQVTQFGKPVTLSCSQTLNHNVMYWYQQKSSQAPKLLFHYYDKDFNNEADTPDNFQSRRPNTSFCFLDIRSPGLGDTAMYLCATAWTDRGTQYFGPGTRLLVL.

V is TRBV9 and J is TRBJ2-3; no definite D call. CDR1 is SGDLS and CDR2 is YYNGEE in the germline V gene. The CDR3 totals 15 residues. Deletions cut 0 bases from V and 0 bases from J, with 8 bases between. CDR3 in amino acids: CASSVDGPSTDTQYF. In nucleotides, the CDR3 is TGTGCCAGCAGCGTAGACGGGCCTAGCACAGATACGCAGTATTTT.

The chain uses TRBV6-5 and TRBJ2-7; weak D call: TRBD1 (6 bases). The V end lost 0 bases, the J end lost 4 bases, and 7 bases lay between the germline ends. CDR1 MNHEY and CDR2 SVGAGI come from the germline V gene. This CDR3 comprises 13 residues. The CDR3 DNA reads as TGTGCCAGCAGTTACTCGGGGACATACGAGCAGTACTTC. Its translation is CASSYSGTYEQYF.

This clone was picked up one time. V and J are TRBV30 and TRBJ2-3; TRBD2 agrees at 9 bases. This CDR3 spans 16 amino acids. The trim removed 4 bases at V and 0 bases at J, leaving 8 bases unmatched. The germline V gene has CDR1 GTSNPN and CDR2 SVGIG (reference sequence). CDR3 sequence: CAWTPPAGGSTDTQYF. The CDR3 coding sequence is TGTGCCTGGACTCCCCCCGCGGGGGGGAGCACAGATACGCAGTATTTT.

V and J are TRBV5-5 and TRBJ1-4, with D tentatively TRBD1 (5 bases). The CDR3 has 16 residues. Trimming removed 3 bases from V and 6 bases from J, with 18 bases in between. Germline V lookup: CDR1 SGHKS, CDR2 YYEKEE (reference sequence). This chain's CDR3 is CASSSPNRGGDEKLFF. In DNA form, the CDR3 reads TGTGCCAGCAGCTCTCCGAATCGGGGAGGGGATGAAAAACTGTTTTTT.

J is TRBJ2-3 and V is TRBV6-1; D gene uncertain. Germline CDR1 reads MNHNS; CDR2 reads SASEGT. This CDR3 spans 16 amino acids. Trimming shortened V by 2 bases and J by 6 bases, and 18 bases separated the two germline ends. The CDR3 DNA sequence: TGTGCCAGCAGTGAACCTGACTTGTCAAGCAAGGATACGCAGTATTTT. Its protein product is CASSEPDLSSKDTQYF.

The chain joins TRBV11-2 to TRBJ2-2, with 7 nucleotides matching TRBD1. The germline CDR1 and CDR2 sequences are SGHAT and FQNNGV. Unmatched junction bases numbered 2, after V lost 5 bases and J lost 5 bases. The CDR3 is 13 amino acids. The CDR3 bases are TGTGCCAGCAGCGCACAGGGGACCGGGGAGCTGTTTTTT. Its translation is CASSAQGTGELFF.

This clone was found a few times. The chain has TRBV28 and TRBJ1-2, with D unresolved. V lost 2 bases to trimming and J lost 5 bases, with 18 bases between them. Germline V gene sequence: CDR1 MDHEN, CDR2 SYDVKM. The CDR3 spans 16 residues. CDR3 sequence: CASSLRPTDYDYGYTF. The CDR3 coding sequence is TGTGCCAGCAGTTTAAGGCCGACGGATTATGATTATGGCTACACCTTC.

The chain recombines TRBV19 with TRBJ2-6; D call uncertain. Trimming took 0 bases from V and 8 from J, leaving 5 bases between them. CDR1 and CDR2 from the germline V gene are LNHDA and SQIVND (reference sequence). The CDR3 is 13 residues long. This CDR3 is CASSIDATNVLTF. The CDR3, as DNA: TGTGCCAGTAGTATAGATGCGACCAACGTCCTGACTTTC.

The chain recombines TRBV10-3 with TRBJ2-1; D is perhaps TRBD2 (7 bases). The CDR3 length is 13 residues. Trimming removed 7 bases at V and 6 bases at J, with 13 bases between. Germline values: CDR1 ENHRY, CDR2 SYGVKD. The CDR3 region is CAITGGASNEQFF. DNA of the CDR3: TGTGCCATCACGGGGGGCGCCTCCAATGAGCAGTTCTTC.

The V and J genes are TRBV9 and TRBJ2-3; possible D gene TRBD2, 6 bases. CDR1 and CDR2 (germline): SGDLS, YYNGEE. V dropped 0 bases and J dropped 6 bases, with 8 bases sitting between them. This CDR3 region has 13 residues. This CDR3 is CASSVEGRDTQYF. CDR3 bases: TGTGCCAGCAGCGTAGAGGGGAGGGATACGCAGTATTTT.

The chain carries TRBV6-5 and TRBJ1-2; perhaps TRBD1 as D (5 bases). The germline CDR1 and CDR2 sequences are MNHEY and SVGAGI. The length of the CDR3 is 13 residues. V was pared by 5 bases and J by 2 bases, with 9 bases between. CDR3 amino acids: CASSQDTNYGYTF. The CDR3 region has the DNA TGTGCCAGCAGTCAGGACACGAACTATGGCTACACCTTC.

By its share, this clone is medium-sized. This chain joins TRBV11-2 and TRBJ2-7; D may be TRBD1 or TRBD2 (5 bases each). Looked up from germline, CDR1 is SGHAT and CDR2 is FQNNGV. Trimming cost V 2 bases and J 3 bases, with 14 bases left between them. This CDR3 region has 15 residues. CDR3: CASSLRLWDVYEQYF. CDR3 DNA: TGTGCCAGCAGCTTAAGGTTGTGGGACGTCTACGAGCAGTACTTC.